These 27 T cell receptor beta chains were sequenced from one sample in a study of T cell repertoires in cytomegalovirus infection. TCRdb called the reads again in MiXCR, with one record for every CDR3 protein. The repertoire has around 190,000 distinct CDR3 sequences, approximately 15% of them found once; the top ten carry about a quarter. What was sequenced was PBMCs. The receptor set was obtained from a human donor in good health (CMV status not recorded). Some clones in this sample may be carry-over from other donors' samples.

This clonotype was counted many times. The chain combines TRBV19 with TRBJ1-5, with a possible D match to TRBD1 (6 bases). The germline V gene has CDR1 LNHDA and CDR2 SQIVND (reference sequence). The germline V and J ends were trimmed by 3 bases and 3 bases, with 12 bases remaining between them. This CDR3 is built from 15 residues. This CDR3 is CASSIIDRLNQPQHF. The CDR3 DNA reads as TGTGCCAGTAGTATCATCGACAGGCTCAATCAGCCCCAGCATTTT.

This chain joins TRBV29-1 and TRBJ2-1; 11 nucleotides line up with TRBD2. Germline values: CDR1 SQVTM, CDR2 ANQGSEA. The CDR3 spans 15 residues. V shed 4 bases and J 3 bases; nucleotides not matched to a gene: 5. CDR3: CSVATSGSNYNEQFF. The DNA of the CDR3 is TGCAGCGTTGCCACTAGCGGGAGCAACTACAATGAGCAGTTCTTC.

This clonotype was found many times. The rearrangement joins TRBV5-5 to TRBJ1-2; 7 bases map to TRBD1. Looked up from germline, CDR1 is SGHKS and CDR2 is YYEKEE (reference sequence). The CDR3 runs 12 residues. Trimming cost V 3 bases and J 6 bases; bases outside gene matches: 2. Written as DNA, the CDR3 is TGTGCCAGCAGCTCGACAGGGAATGGCTACACCTTC. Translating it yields CASSSTGNGYTF.

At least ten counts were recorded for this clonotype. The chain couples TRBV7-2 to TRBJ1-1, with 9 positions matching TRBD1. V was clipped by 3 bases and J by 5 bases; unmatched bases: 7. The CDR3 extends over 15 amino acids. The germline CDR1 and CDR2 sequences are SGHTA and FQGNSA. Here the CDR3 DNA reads TGTGCCAGCAGCTTTTACAGGGGGCGACGGACTGAAGCTTTCTTT. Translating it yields CASSFYRGRRTEAFF.

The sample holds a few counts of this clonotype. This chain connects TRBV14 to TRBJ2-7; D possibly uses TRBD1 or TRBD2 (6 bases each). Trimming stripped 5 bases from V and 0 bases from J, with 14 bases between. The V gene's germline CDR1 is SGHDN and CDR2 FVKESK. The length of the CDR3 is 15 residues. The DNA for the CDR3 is TGTGCCAGCAGCAGAGCAAGGGGGGACTCCTACGAGCAGTACTTC. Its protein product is CASSRARGDSYEQYF.

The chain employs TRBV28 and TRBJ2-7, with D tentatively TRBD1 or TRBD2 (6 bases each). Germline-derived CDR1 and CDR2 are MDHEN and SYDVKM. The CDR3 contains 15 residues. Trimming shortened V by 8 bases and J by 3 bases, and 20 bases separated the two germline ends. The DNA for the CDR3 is TGTGCCAGCGAGGGGGAGGCAGACCCCTTCTACGAGCAGTACTTC. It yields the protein CASEGEADPFYEQYF.

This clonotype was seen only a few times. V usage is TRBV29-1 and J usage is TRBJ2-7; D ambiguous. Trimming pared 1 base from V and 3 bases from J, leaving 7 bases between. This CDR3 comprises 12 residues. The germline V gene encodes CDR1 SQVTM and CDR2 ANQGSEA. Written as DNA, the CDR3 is TGCAGCGTTGAAGCAGGATTCTACGAGCAGTACTTC. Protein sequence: CSVEAGFYEQYF.

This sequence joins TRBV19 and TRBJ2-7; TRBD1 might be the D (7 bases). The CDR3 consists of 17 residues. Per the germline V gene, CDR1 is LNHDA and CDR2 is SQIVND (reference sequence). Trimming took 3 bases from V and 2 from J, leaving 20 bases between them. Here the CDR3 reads CASSILQGPGGPYEQYF. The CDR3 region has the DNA TGTGCCAGTAGTATCCTACAGGGGCCCGGGGGTCCCTACGAGCAGTACTTC. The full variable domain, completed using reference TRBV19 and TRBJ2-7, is DGGITQSPKYLFRKEGQNVTLSCEQNLNHDAMYWYRQDPGQGLRLIYYSQIVNDFQKGDIAEGYSVSREKKESFPLTVTSAQKNPTAFYLCASSILQGPGGPYEQYFGPGTRLTVT.

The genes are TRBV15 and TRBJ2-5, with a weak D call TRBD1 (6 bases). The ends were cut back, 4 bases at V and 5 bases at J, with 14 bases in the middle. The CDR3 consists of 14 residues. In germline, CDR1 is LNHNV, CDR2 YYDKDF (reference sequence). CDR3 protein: CATSKNRVGETQYF. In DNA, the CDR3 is TGTGCCACCAGCAAGAACAGGGTAGGGGAGACCCAGTACTTC.

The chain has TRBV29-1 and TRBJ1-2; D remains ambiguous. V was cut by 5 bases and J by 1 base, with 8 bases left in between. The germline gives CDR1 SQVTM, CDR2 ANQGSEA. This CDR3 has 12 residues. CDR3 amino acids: CSVLSRNYGYTF. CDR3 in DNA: TGCAGCGTTTTATCGCGTAACTATGGCTACACCTTC.

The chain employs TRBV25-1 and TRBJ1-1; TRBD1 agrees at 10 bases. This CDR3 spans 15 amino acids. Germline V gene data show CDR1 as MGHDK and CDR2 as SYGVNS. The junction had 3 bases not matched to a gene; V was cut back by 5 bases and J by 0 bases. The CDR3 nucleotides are TGTGCCAGCAGTCGGACAGGGGGATTGAACACTGAAGCTTTCTTT. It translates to CASSRTGGLNTEAFF.

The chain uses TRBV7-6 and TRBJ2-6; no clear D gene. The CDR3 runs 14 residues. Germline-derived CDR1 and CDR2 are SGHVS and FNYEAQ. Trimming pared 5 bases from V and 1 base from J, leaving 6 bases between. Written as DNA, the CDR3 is TGTGCCAGCAGCCCTGAGTCTGGGGCCAACGTCCTGACTTTC. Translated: CASSPESGANVLTF.

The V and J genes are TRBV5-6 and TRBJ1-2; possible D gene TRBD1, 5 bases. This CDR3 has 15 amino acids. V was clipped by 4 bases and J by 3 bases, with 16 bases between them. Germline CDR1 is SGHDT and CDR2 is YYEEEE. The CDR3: CASSSTWDGDYGYTF. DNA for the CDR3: TGTGCCAGCAGCAGCACCTGGGACGGAGACTATGGCTACACCTTC.

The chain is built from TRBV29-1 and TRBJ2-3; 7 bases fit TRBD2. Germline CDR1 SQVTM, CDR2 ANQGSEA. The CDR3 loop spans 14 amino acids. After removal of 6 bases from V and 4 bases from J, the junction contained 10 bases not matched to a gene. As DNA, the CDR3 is TGCAGCGTCGGTCGGGCGGGAGCAGCAGATACGCAGTATTTT. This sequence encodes CSVGRAGAADTQYF.

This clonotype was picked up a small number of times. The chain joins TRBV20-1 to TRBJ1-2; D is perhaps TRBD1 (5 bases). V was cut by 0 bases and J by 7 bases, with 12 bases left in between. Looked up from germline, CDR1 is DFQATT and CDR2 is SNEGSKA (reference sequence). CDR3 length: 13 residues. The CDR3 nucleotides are TGCAGTGCTAGAGATCAGGGCCCGTCTGGCTACACCTTC. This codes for CSARDQGPSGYTF.

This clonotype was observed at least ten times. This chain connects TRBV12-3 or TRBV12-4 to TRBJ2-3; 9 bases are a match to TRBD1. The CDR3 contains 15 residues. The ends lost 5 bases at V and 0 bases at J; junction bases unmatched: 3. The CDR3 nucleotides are TGTGCCAGCAGTGGACAGGGGTTTAGCACAGATACGCAGTATTTT. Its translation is CASSGQGFSTDTQYF.

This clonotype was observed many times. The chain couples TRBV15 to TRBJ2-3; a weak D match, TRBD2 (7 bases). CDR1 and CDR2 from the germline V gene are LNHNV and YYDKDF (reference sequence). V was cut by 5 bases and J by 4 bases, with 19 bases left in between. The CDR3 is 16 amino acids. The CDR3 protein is CATSWFRGALADTQYF. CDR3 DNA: TGTGCCACCAGCTGGTTTCGGGGGGCCCTCGCAGATACGCAGTATTTT. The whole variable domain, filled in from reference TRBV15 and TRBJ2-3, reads DAMVIQNPRYQVTQFGKPVTLSCSQTLNHNVMYWYQQKSSQAPKLLFHYYDKDFNNEADTPDNFQSRRPNTSFCFLDIRSPGLGDTAMYLCATSWFRGALADTQYFGPGTRLTVL.

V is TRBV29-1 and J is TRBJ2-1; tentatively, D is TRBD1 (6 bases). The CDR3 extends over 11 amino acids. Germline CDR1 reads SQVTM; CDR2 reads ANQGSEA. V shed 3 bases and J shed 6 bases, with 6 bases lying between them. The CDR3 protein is CSVETGNEQFF. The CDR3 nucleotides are TGCAGCGTTGAGACAGGCAATGAGCAGTTCTTC.

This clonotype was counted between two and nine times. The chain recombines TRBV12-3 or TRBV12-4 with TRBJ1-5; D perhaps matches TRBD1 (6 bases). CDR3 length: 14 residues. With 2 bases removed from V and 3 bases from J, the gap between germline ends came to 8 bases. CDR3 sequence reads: CASSLNRVNQPQHF. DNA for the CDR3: TGTGCCAGCAGTTTAAACAGGGTCAATCAGCCCCAGCATTTT.

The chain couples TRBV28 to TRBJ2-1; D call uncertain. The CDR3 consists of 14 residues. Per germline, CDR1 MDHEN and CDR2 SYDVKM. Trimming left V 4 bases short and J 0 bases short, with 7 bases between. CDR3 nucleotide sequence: TGTGCCAGCAGTTCTACCTACTCCTACAATGAGCAGTTCTTC. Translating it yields CASSSTYSYNEQFF.

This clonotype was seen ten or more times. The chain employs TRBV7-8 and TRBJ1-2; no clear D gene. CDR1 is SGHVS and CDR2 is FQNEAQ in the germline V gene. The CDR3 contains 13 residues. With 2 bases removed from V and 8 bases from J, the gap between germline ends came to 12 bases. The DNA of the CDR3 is TGTGCCAGCAGCTTAAGGGTAGGGCACGGCTACACCTTC. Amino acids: CASSLRVGHGYTF.

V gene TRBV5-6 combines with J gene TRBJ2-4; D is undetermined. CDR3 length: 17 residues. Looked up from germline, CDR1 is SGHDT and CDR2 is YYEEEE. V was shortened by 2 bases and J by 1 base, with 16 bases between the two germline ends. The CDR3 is CASSLNVQVSAKNIQYF. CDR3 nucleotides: TGTGCCAGCAGCTTAAACGTCCAGGTCTCTGCCAAAAACATTCAGTACTTC.

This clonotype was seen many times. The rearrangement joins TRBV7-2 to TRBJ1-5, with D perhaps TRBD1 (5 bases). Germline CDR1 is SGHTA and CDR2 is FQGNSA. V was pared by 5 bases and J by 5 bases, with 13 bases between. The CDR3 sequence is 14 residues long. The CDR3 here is CASSRRMGDQPQHF. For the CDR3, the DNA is TGTGCCAGCAGCCGCCGGATGGGGGATCAGCCCCAGCATTTT.

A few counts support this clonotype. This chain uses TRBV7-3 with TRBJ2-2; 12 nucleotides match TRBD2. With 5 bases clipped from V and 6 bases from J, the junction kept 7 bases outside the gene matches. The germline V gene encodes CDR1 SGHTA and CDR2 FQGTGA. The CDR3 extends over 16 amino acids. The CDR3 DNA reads TGTGCCAGCAGCCCGCGACTAGCGGGAGCCTCCGGGGAGCTGTTTTTT. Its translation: CASSPRLAGASGELFF.

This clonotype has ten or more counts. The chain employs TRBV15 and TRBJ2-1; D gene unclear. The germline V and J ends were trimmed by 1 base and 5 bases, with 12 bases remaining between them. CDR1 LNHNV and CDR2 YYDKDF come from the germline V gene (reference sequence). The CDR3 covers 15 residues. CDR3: CATSRGPSVNNEQFF. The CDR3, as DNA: TGTGCCACCAGCAGAGGCCCCAGCGTCAACAATGAGCAGTTCTTC.

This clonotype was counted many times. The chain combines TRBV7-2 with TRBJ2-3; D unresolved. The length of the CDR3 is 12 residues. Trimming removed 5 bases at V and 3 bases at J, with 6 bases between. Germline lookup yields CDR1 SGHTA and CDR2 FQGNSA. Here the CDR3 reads CASSPVTDTQYF. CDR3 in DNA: TGTGCCAGCAGCCCCGTAACAGATACGCAGTATTTT.

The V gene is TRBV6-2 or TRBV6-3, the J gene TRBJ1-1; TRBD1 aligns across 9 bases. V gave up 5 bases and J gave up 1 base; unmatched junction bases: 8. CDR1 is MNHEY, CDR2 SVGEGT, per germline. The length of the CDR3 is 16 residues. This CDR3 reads CASSLGTGNANTEAFF. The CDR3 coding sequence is TGTGCCAGCAGTCTCGGGACAGGGAACGCGAACACTGAAGCTTTCTTT.